The 29 T cell receptor beta chains in this list originate from one sample, sequenced in a study of cytomegalovirus exposure and HLA in healthy donors. Amplification used 60 Vbeta primers and 13 Jbeta primers. Repertoires were generated with immunoSEQ multiplex PCR, while TCRdb's copy carries only in-frame clones and drops some. The data contain about 180,000 clones, around 80% of them singletons. The sample taken for sequencing was PBMCs. Receptors were obtained from an older woman in good health and CMV-seropositive.

The chain uses TRBV4-2 and TRBJ2-1; TRBD2 aligns across 12 bases. Trimming took 3 bases from V and 0 from J; bases not matched to a gene: 6. The CDR3 covers 18 residues. CDR1 and CDR2 from the germline V gene are LGHNA and YNFKEQ. As DNA, the CDR3 is TGTGCCAGCAGCCATCCTAGCGGGGGGGCGAGCTCCTACAATGAGCAGTTCTTC. Translated, it gives CASSHPSGGASSYNEQFF.

In its sample, this clone was seen a few times. The chain joins TRBV9 to TRBJ2-1; D might be TRBD2 (6 bases). Looked up from germline, CDR1 is SGDLS and CDR2 is YYNGEE. The CDR3 covers 11 residues. V was clipped by 2 bases and J by 9 bases, with 6 bases between them. The CDR3 here is CASSVGGEQFF. CDR3 coding DNA: TGTGCCAGCAGCGTGGGGGGTGAGCAGTTCTTC.

In the case of this clone: A junction boundary mismatches the germline segment, possibly from a read error. The V gene is TRBV7-9, the J gene TRBJ1-1, with D perhaps TRBD1 (6 bases). Germline lookup yields CDR1 SEHNR and CDR2 FQNEAQ (reference sequence). The CDR3 totals 14 residues. CDR3 bases: TGTGCCAGCAGCTATAGGGGGGGGAACGCTGAAGCTTTCTTT. Translated, it gives CASSYRGGNAEAFF.

The CDR3 loop reads CASSLAFRVPDNSPLHF. The CDR3 DNA follows: TGCGCCAGCAGCTTGGCTTTCAGGGTTCCGGATAATTCACCCCTCCACTTT. The chain uses TRBV5-1 and TRBJ1-6, with D perhaps TRBD1 (5 bases). V was clipped by 0 bases and J by 5 bases, with 15 bases between them. The CDR3 extends over 17 amino acids. Germline V CDR1 and CDR2: SGHRS, YFSETQ.

The chain couples TRBV27 to TRBJ2-1; perhaps TRBD1 as D (6 bases). V lost 5 bases, J lost 8 bases, and 22 bases lay in between. Germline V gives CDR1 MNHEY, CDR2 SMNVEV (reference sequence). The CDR3 length is 16 residues. DNA of the CDR3: TGTGCCAGCAGTGGAATGGGGTTACAGGGTGGCCATGAGCAGTTCTTC. This codes for CASSGMGLQGGHEQFF.

The chain is built from TRBV7-2 and TRBJ1-3; D is unclear. Deletions cut 3 bases from V and 5 bases from J, with 11 bases between. CDR1 is SGHTA, CDR2 FQGNSA, per germline. The CDR3 contains 14 residues. CDR3 sequence: CASSFQVVRNTIYF. The CDR3 nucleotides are TGTGCCAGCAGCTTCCAGGTTGTCAGAAACACCATATATTTT.

This clone appeared a single time. The chain couples TRBV7-9 to TRBJ2-7; 7 bases align to TRBD1. V trimming: 4 bases; J trimming: 9 bases; junction bases outside the gene matches: 9. Per the germline V gene, CDR1 is SEHNR and CDR2 is FQNEAQ (reference sequence). The CDR3 extends over 13 amino acids. The CDR3 reads CASSWFGTVGQYF. CDR3 DNA sequence: TGTGCCAGCAGCTGGTTCGGGACAGTAGGGCAGTACTTC.

The chain uses TRBV9 and TRBJ2-7, with 9 bases identical to TRBD2. This CDR3 has 14 amino acids. Trimming removed 4 bases from V and 5 bases from J; junction bases left unmatched: 7. CDR1 SGDLS and CDR2 YYNGEE come from the germline V gene. CDR3 nucleotides: TGTGCCAGCAGCATAAGCGGGAGGTTCGACGAGCAGTACTTC. This codes for CASSISGRFDEQYF.

V gene TRBV9 combines with J gene TRBJ1-5; D call uncertain. The CDR3 has 15 amino acids. Germline V gene sequence: CDR1 SGDLS, CDR2 YYNGEE. V lost 4 bases, J lost 4 bases, and 15 bases lay in between. CDR3 loop: CASSQSGGRNQPQHF. CDR3 nucleotides: TGTGCCAGCAGCCAAAGTGGCGGGAGGAATCAGCCCCAGCATTTT.

J is TRBJ1-3 and V is TRBV27; maybe TRBD1 (6 bases). With 2 bases removed from V and 4 bases from J, the gap between germline ends came to 9 bases. The CDR3 sequence is 14 residues long. Per germline, CDR1 MNHEY and CDR2 SMNVEV (reference sequence). This CDR3 reads CASSLTGPGNTIYF. CDR3 DNA sequence: TGTGCCAGCAGTTTAACAGGGCCCGGAAACACCATATATTTT.

The V gene is TRBV2, the J gene TRBJ1-2, with D tentatively TRBD1 (5 bases). V gave up 7 bases and J gave up 4 bases, with 13 bases separating them. This CDR3 has 13 amino acids. Per the germline V gene, CDR1 is SNHLY and CDR2 is FYNNEI. CDR3 in DNA: TGTGCCAGCATCCCAGACAGCCCCTATGGCTACACCTTC. It translates to CASIPDSPYGYTF.

V gene TRBV5-1 combines with J gene TRBJ2-1, with D unresolved. The V gene's germline CDR1 is SGHRS and CDR2 YFSETQ. V lost 7 bases to trimming and J lost 5 bases, with 13 bases between them. The CDR3 is made up of 13 amino acids. In DNA form, the CDR3 reads TGCGCCAGCCTAAAAATTGGAGACAATGAGCAGTTCTTC. Encoded protein: CASLKIGDNEQFF.

This clone has only a few counts. The chain joins TRBV11-2 to TRBJ1-2, with a possible D match to TRBD1 (6 bases). V was trimmed by 3 bases and J by 5 bases, leaving 10 bases between them. The CDR3 covers 13 residues. Germline V gene lookup returns CDR1 SGHAT and CDR2 FQNNGV. In DNA, the CDR3 is TGTGCCAGCAGCTTTGACAGGAGTTATGGCTACACCTTC. It specifies CASSFDRSYGYTF.

The chain recombines TRBV27 with TRBJ2-1, with 10 positions matching TRBD1. CDR1 and CDR2 from the germline V gene are MNHEY and SMNVEV (reference sequence). V shed 2 bases, J shed 8 bases, and the junction held 6 bases outside the gene matches. The CDR3 has 15 amino acids. Here the CDR3 reads CASSLRDRGWDEQFF. In nucleotides, the CDR3 is TGTGCCAGCAGTTTACGGGACAGGGGTTGGGATGAGCAGTTCTTC.

The chain employs TRBV28 and TRBJ1-5; the D gene is possibly TRBD1 (6 bases). Germline lookup yields CDR1 MDHEN and CDR2 SYDVKM. Trimming stripped 2 bases from V and 6 bases from J, with 8 bases between. The CDR3 consists of 13 residues. This CDR3 reads CASSLRGGQPQHF. CDR3 DNA: TGTGCCAGCAGTTTAAGGGGGGGTCAGCCCCAGCATTTT.

The chain couples TRBV28 to TRBJ1-2, with 10 bases that match TRBD1. After removal of 3 bases from V and 4 bases from J, the junction contained 2 bases not matched to a gene. This CDR3 region has 14 residues. Germline V gene lookup returns CDR1 MDHEN and CDR2 SYDVKM. CDR3 sequence: CASSLGQGLYGYTF. In DNA, the CDR3 is TGTGCCAGCAGTTTGGGACAGGGGCTCTATGGCTACACCTTC.

The chain recombines TRBV5-4 with TRBJ2-6, with 8 bases lining up with TRBD1. From germline, CDR1 is SGHNT and CDR2 YYREEE (reference sequence). This CDR3 contains 17 residues. Trimming cost V 4 bases and J 0 bases; bases outside gene matches: 6. Here the CDR3 reads CASSPGQGTSGANVLTF. Here the CDR3 DNA reads TGTGCCAGCAGCCCCGGACAGGGCACCTCTGGGGCCAACGTCCTGACTTTC.

The V gene is TRBV7-3, the J gene TRBJ2-3; possible D gene TRBD2, 6 bases. The germline V gene encodes CDR1 SGHTA and CDR2 FQGTGA. This CDR3 has 13 residues. The V gene lost 3 bases and the J gene lost 5 bases, with 9 bases spanning the gap. DNA of the CDR3: TGTGCCAGCAGCTTGACTAGGATAGATACGCAGTATTTT. It encodes CASSLTRIDTQYF.

The chain has TRBV11-3 and TRBJ1-1; perhaps TRBD1 as D (5 bases). The ends were cut back, 1 base at V and 13 bases at J, with 28 bases in the middle. CDR3 length: 17 residues. The germline V gene encodes CDR1 SGHNT and CDR2 YENEEA. The CDR3, as DNA: TGTGCCAGCAGCTTAGTTGTTTCTGGTACATCCTCTGGCAGGGTTTTCTTT. This encodes CASSLVVSGTSSGRVFF.

The chain links TRBV4-1 to TRBJ2-7, with TRBD1 identical over 11 bases. Losses at the gene ends were 1 base for V and 4 bases for J; bases not matched to a gene: 6. Per germline, CDR1 MGHRA and CDR2 YSYEKL. This CDR3 is 16 amino acids long. CDR3 protein: CASSQGRDRGFYEQYF. Written as DNA, the CDR3 is TGCGCCAGCAGCCAAGGCCGGGACAGGGGGTTTTACGAGCAGTACTTC.

This chain links TRBV25-1 with TRBJ1-4, with D uncertain. With 6 bases removed from V and 8 bases from J, the gap between germline ends came to 19 bases. Per germline, CDR1 MGHDK and CDR2 SYGVNS. This CDR3 contains 15 residues. The CDR3 sequence: CASSDRKGRGEKLFF. For the CDR3, the DNA is TGTGCCAGCAGCGACCGTAAAGGGAGAGGAGAAAAACTGTTTTTT.

The chain uses TRBV10-3 and TRBJ2-7, with a possible D match to TRBD1 (6 bases). CDR3 length: 14 amino acids. The germline gives CDR1 ENHRY, CDR2 SYGVKD. The V gene lost 3 bases and the J gene lost 1 base, with 10 bases spanning the gap. CDR3 in amino acids: CAISETTGSYEQYF. DNA for the CDR3: TGTGCCATCAGTGAAACTACAGGGTCCTACGAGCAGTACTTC.

The chain links TRBV21-1 to TRBJ2-5; no DNA check was done on the table's D call, TRBD1. TRBV21-1 is flagged as a pseudogene. The CDR3 has 17 amino acids. The CDR3 protein is CASSKGAGTGDAETQYF. As DNA, the CDR3 is TGTGCCAGCAGCAAAGGGGCCGGGACAGGGGATGCTGAGACCCAGTACTTC.

The genes are TRBV7-8 and TRBJ2-5, with a possible D match to TRBD2 (5 bases). Germline V lookup: CDR1 SGHVS, CDR2 FQNEAQ. This CDR3 has 14 amino acids. The V and J ends lost 1 base and 7 bases respectively, with 13 bases between them. The CDR3 DNA reads TGTGCCAGCAGCTTAGTTGACCGAGAGGGGACCCAGTACTTC. This sequence encodes CASSLVDREGTQYF.

The chain employs TRBV4-1 and TRBJ2-6; 8 bases map to TRBD1. The ends lost 5 bases at V and 0 bases at J; junction bases unmatched: 9. Germline CDR1 reads MGHRA; CDR2 reads YSYEKL. This CDR3 has 18 amino acids. The CDR3: CASSGRQGPSSGANVLTF. The CDR3 DNA is TGCGCCAGCAGCGGCCGACAGGGGCCCAGCTCTGGGGCCAACGTCCTGACTTTC.

With regard to this clone: A read error may produce the germline difference seen at one junction end. The chain has TRBV27 and TRBJ2-1; 8 nucleotides match TRBD2. The CDR3 has 14 residues. From germline, CDR1 is MNHEY and CDR2 SMNVEV (reference sequence). In DNA form, the CDR3 reads TGTGCCAGCAGCCCGGGACTAGTACGCAATGGGCAGTTCTTC. This encodes CASSPGLVRNGQFF.

Concerning this clone itself: At the DNA level, this CDR3 is encoded by other sequences in the same sample as well. The V gene is TRBV25-1, the J gene TRBJ2-3, with 8 nucleotides matching TRBD1. Trimming cost V 2 bases and J 6 bases; bases outside gene matches: 10. Germline V gives CDR1 MGHDK, CDR2 SYGVNS. The CDR3 contains 16 residues. The CDR3 nucleotides are TGTGCCAGCAGTGAACCGATCGGGACAGGCCAGGATACGCAGTATTTT. It translates to CASSEPIGTGQDTQYF.

This chain joins TRBV27 and TRBJ1-1, with D perhaps TRBD1 (5 bases). V lost 2 bases and J 4 bases, leaving 11 bases between the germline ends. The germline V gene has CDR1 MNHEY and CDR2 SMNVEV (reference sequence). The CDR3 length is 14 residues. CDR3 in DNA: TGTGCCAGCAGTTTACTGGGGGGGGGCACTGAAGCTTTCTTT. It encodes CASSLLGGGTEAFF.

The chain uses TRBV5-1 and TRBJ2-7; no clear D. The CDR3 consists of 13 residues. Per the germline V gene, CDR1 is SGHRS and CDR2 is YFSETQ. V dropped 0 bases and J dropped 3 bases, with 7 bases sitting between them. The CDR3 DNA reads TGCGCCAGCAGCTTGGCCGTCGGCTACGAGCAGTACTTC. This gives the protein CASSLAVGYEQYF.